The 5 T cell receptor beta chains presented below share a single source sample, sequenced in a study of metastatic and nonmetastatic thyroid tumors. With MiXCR, TCRdb reprocessed the PCR reads. The table has tens of thousands of clones, 24% seen once. Thyroid surgery was performed in patients who had received no treatment beforehand. The material sequenced was tumor tissue. The origin of the receptors is a male donor with papillary thyroid cancer or a benign thyroid nodule (not recorded which). Some clones in this sample may be carry-over from other donors' samples.

A remark on this clone: This clone may be a read error of a much larger clone one base away. The chain uses TRBV15 and TRBJ1-2; a weak D match, TRBD1 (6 bases). CDR3 length: 14 amino acids. Germline V gives CDR1 LNHNV, CDR2 YYDKDF (reference sequence). The V end lost 3 bases, the J end lost 3 bases, and 11 bases lay between the germline ends. This CDR3 reads CATSSDRSYYGYTF. The CDR3 nucleotides read TGTGCCACCAGCAGCGACAGGTCCTACTATGGCTACACCTTC.

The rearrangement joins TRBV19 to TRBJ1-5; a weak D match, TRBD1 (6 bases). Germline CDR1 LNHDA, CDR2 SQIVND (reference sequence). V dropped 7 bases and J dropped 2 bases, with 27 bases sitting between them. The length of the CDR3 is 19 residues. The chain's CDR3 is CASNRVPGASGGGNQPQHF. The DNA of the CDR3 is TGTGCCAGTAATCGAGTCCCAGGGGCCTCCGGAGGGGGCAATCAGCCCCAGCATTTT.

This clone was detected only a few times. One junction end does not reproduce the germline sequence, and a read error may be involved. The chain is built from TRBV6-2 or TRBV6-3 and TRBJ2-2; D perhaps matches TRBD2 (5 bases). This CDR3 is built from 13 residues. Germline values: CDR1 MNHEY, CDR2 SVGEGT. CDR3 loop: CASIEVRTGDLFF. The CDR3 coding sequence is TGTGCCAGCATTGAAGTCCGCACCGGGGATCTGTTTTTT.

With respect to this clone: The junction does not match germline at one end; this may be a read error. This CDR3 is also generated by other DNA sequences in the sample. V gene TRBV6-4 combines with J gene TRBJ2-7, with D perhaps given as TRBD1 or TRBD2 (5 bases each). Germline CDR1 is MRHNA and CDR2 is SNTAGT. The CDR3 runs to 13 residues. Written as DNA, the CDR3 is TGTGCCAGCAGTGATCTACCCGAAGGGGAGCAGTACTTT. This codes for CASSDLPEGEQYF.

V is TRBV7-6 and J is TRBJ2-2; possible D gene TRBD1, 6 bases. The germline V gene encodes CDR1 SGHVS and CDR2 FNYEAQ. V was pared by 2 bases and J by 2 bases, with 12 bases between. This CDR3 contains 16 residues. CDR3: CASSLWWGRNTGELFF. Written as DNA, the CDR3 is TGTGCCAGCAGCTTATGGTGGGGGCGTAACACCGGGGAGCTGTTTTTT.